This record looks at one T cell receptor beta chain sequence and its context. The target antigen is unknown. Profiling relied on immunoSEQ multiplex PCR, and the TCRdb table lists in-frame clones only, not all of them. The profile covers fewer than 55,000 clones, with 80% to 90% appearing a single time and roughly 0.66% taken by the ten largest. These data belong to a study of OX40 agonist ivuxolimab in advanced cancers. Study conclusions and caveats: Within 6 weeks, CD4+ and CD8+ blood T cells expanded clonally at 0.1 to 3.0 mg/kg.

V lost 5 bases and J lost 2, with 1 base in between. The CDR3 sequence is 11 residues long. Germline-derived CDR1 and CDR2 are LGHNA and YSLEER. This receptor was obtained from an adult with an advanced solid tumor such as melanoma, head and neck, liver or kidney cancer. V and J are TRBV4-3 and TRBJ1-3; D remains unclear. Material: CD4+ or CD8+ T cells sorted from blood, obtained in a trial of the OX40 agonist ivuxolimab. The CDR3 loop reads CASSAGNTIYF. The CDR3 DNA reads as TGCGCCAGCAGCGCTGGAAACACCATATATTTT.